This paragraph covers one T cell receptor beta chain sequence. Other DNA variants within this sample encode the same CDR3. Some clones are missing from TCRdb's copy, which holds only in-frame ones; the method was immunoSEQ multiplex PCR. The data show fewer than 250,000 clones, 88% seen once. The record originates from a study of blood T cell repertoires in COVID-19. Study information: From T cells, B-cell-depleted T cells, or PBMCs came the material, which was cDNA or gDNA.

Sequencing was performed on peripheral blood. This TCR was recovered from a woman in her sixties with acute or convalescent COVID-19.

The CDR3 protein is CASSPDRDEQYF. The CDR3 DNA reads as TGCGCCAGCAGCCCCGACAGGGACGAGCAGTACTTC. The V call is TRBV5-1, the J call TRBJ2-7; TRBD1 matches 7 bases. Germline V gives CDR1 SGHRS, CDR2 YFSETQ. The junction had 3 bases not matched to a gene; V was cut back by 4 bases and J by 5 bases. This CDR3 contains 12 residues.